The sequence of this T cell receptor (beta chain) was determined in a study of T cell changes during pregnancy in multiple sclerosis. TCRdb's copy holds only in-frame clones and misses some; the assay was immunoSEQ multiplex PCR. Here the sample spans under 95,000 clones, 80% to 95% being singletons. CDR1 and CDR2 from the germline V gene are SGDLS and YYNGEE. The CDR3 is 17 amino acids. V was clipped by 0 bases and J by 0 bases, with 14 bases between them. The clonotype was recovered from a female donor in good health, enrolled as a control in a pregnancy study. The input for sequencing was peripheral blood, taken in the second trimester of pregnancy. This sequence joins TRBV9 and TRBJ2-3; D not certain. The CDR3 DNA is TGTGCCAGCAGCGTAGGTACCTTGGCGGCTAGCACAGATACGCAGTATTTT. Translating it yields CASSVGTLAASTDTQYF.